This T cell receptor beta chain was profiled in a study of cytomegalovirus exposure and HLA in healthy donors. It was with 60 Vbeta and 13 Jbeta primers that the PCR ran. Profiled with immunoSEQ multiplex PCR; TCRdb holds only in-frame clones, not every one. The table includes over 150,000 clones, around 67% detected once. Trimming removed 3 bases from V and 4 bases from J; junction bases left unmatched: 3. Germline CDR1 is SGHDT and CDR2 is YYEEEE. This CDR3 is 13 amino acids long. Only a few counts were recorded for this clone. The chain couples TRBV5-6 to TRBJ1-2; TRBD1 matches 7 bases. The sequence was collected from a woman younger than 30 in good health and CMV-seropositive. Sequencing was performed on PBMCs. This CDR3 is CASSWDRAYGYTF. DNA of the CDR3: TGTGCCAGCAGCTGGGACAGAGCCTATGGCTACACCTTC.